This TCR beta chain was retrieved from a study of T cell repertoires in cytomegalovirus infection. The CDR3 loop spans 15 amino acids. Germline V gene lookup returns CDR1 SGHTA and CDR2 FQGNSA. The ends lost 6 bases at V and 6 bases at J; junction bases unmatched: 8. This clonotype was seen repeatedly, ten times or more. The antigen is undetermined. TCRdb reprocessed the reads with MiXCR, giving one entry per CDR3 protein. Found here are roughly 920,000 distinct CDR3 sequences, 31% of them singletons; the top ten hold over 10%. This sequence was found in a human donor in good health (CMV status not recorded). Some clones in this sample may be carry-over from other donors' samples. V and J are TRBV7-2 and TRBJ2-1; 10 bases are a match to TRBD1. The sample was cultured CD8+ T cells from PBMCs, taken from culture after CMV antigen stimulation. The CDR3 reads CASSQDRGLGNEQFF. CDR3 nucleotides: TGTGCCAGCAGTCAAGACAGGGGGCTTGGCAATGAGCAGTTCTTC.